Given below is one TCR beta chain in context. The sample comes from a study of PD-1 blockade in mismatch repair-deficient tumors. The V end lost 0 bases, the J end lost 2 bases, and 5 bases lay between the germline ends. CDR1 is SGHTA, CDR2 FQGNSA, per germline. The CDR3 contains 13 residues. Sequencing used immunoSEQ multiplex PCR; TCRdb keeps in-frame clones, though not all of them. The data contain about 100,000 clones, approximately 83% of them singletons. This sample comprised peripheral blood, obtained 35 to 37 weeks after starting pembrolizumab. J is TRBJ2-7 and V is TRBV7-2; D call uncertain. This TCR was sampled from an adult with mismatch repair-deficient cancer. CDR3: CASSLAAAYEQYF. The CDR3 bases are TGTGCCAGCAGCTTAGCAGCCGCCTACGAGCAGTACTTC.